This T cell receptor beta chain was captured by sequencing in a study of tumor and adjacent non-tumor tissue in lung cancer. Study background: Stage I to III disease affected roughly ten men and roughly 5 women aged about 31 to 85.

RNA was extracted from bulk tissue without any cell sorting. Details on this clonotype: The junction and the germline gene differ at one end; a read error may be behind it.

This CDR3 is 16 amino acids long. CDR1 MNHNS and CDR2 SASEGT come from the germline V gene. A modified ARM-PCR protocol with three rounds of nested PCR amplified TCRbeta. TCRdb itself ran the multiplex PCR reads through MiXCR, one entry per CDR3 protein. This table holds 68,000 or so distinct CDR3 sequences, roughly 56% found once. Material for sequencing was lung tumor tissue. The receptor's source is a middle-aged man with non-small cell lung cancer. The chain has TRBV6-1 and TRBJ2-4; 12 bases fit TRBD2. CDR3 in DNA: TGTGCCAGCAGCGTCAGACTAGCGGGAGAGGGAAACATTCAGTATTTC. Amino acids: CASSVRLAGEGNIQYF.